Below, 13 T cell receptor beta chains from the same sample are listed, as sequenced in a study of T cell changes during pregnancy in multiple sclerosis. Clones were sequenced by immunoSEQ multiplex PCR, and TCRdb holds only the in-frame ones, with some missing. This table has roughly 25,000 clones, approximately 89% appearing once. Sample: CD8+ T cells from peripheral blood mononuclear cells, taken in the second trimester of pregnancy. These receptors originate from a female donor with multiple sclerosis, enrolled in a pregnancy study.

The rearrangement joins TRBV4-1 to TRBJ1-1, with D possibly matching TRBD1 (5 bases). Trimming stripped 0 bases from V and 3 bases from J, with 14 bases between. Germline CDR1 MGHRA, CDR2 YSYEKL. CDR3 length: 16 residues. For the CDR3, the DNA is TGCGCCAGCAGCCAAGAGGGGGGTTATGTTGACACTGAAGCTTTCTTT. Amino acid sequence: CASSQEGGYVDTEAFF.

CDR3 nucleotide sequence: TGTGCCAGCTCGATGACAGGTCCCTCGCTAGAGCAGTACTTC. Its translation: CASSMTGPSLEQYF. The V call is TRBV18, the J call TRBJ2-7; tentative D call: TRBD1 (6 bases). This CDR3 has 14 residues. With 6 bases removed from V and 7 bases from J, the gap between germline ends came to 19 bases. Germline V CDR1 and CDR2: KGHSH, LQKENI.

This chain connects TRBV10-2 to TRBJ1-3; weak D call: TRBD1 (5 bases). The length of the CDR3 is 14 residues. The germline gives CDR1 WSHSY, CDR2 SAAADI. The V end lost 7 bases, the J end lost 2 bases, and 12 bases lay between the germline ends. The CDR3 loop is CASTPQGTGNTIYF. CDR3 sequence (DNA): TGCGCCAGCACCCCTCAGGGCACTGGAAACACCATATATTTT.

The chain has TRBV5-4 and TRBJ2-5; 8 positions agree with TRBD2. Per the germline V gene, CDR1 is SGHNT and CDR2 is YYREEE (reference sequence). J gave up 5 bases and V 7 bases, and 16 bases lay outside the gene matches. The length of the CDR3 is 16 residues. CDR3 DNA: TGTGCCAGCCGTCCGGGGCCTAGCGGGCTACAGGAGACCCAGTACTTC. Translating gives CASRPGPSGLQETQYF.

The V call is TRBV27, the J call TRBJ2-7, with D uncertain. The CDR3 is 14 amino acids. From germline, CDR1 is MNHEY and CDR2 SMNVEV (reference sequence). V dropped 2 bases and J dropped 3 bases, with 11 bases sitting between them. CDR3 protein: CASSLRQDGYEQYF. The CDR3, as DNA: TGTGCCAGCAGTTTACGGCAGGATGGCTACGAGCAGTACTTC.

This sequence joins TRBV29-1 and TRBJ1-4, with a possible D match to TRBD1 (5 bases). There are 16 residues in the CDR3. The V gene lost 0 bases and the J gene lost 0 bases, with 11 bases spanning the gap. Germline loops: CDR1 SQVTM, CDR2 ANQGSEA. The CDR3 spells CSVEDGGVTTNEKLFF. The CDR3 DNA sequence: TGCAGCGTTGAAGATGGGGGGGTCACAACTAATGAAAAACTGTTTTTT.

J is TRBJ1-1 and V is TRBV28; 7 positions agree with TRBD1. Trimming cost V 6 bases and J 2 bases; bases outside gene matches: 6. Germline CDR1 reads MDHEN; CDR2 reads SYDVKM. The CDR3 extends over 14 amino acids. The CDR3 spells CASRQQGINTEAFF. Here the CDR3 DNA reads TGTGCCAGCAGACAACAGGGGATAAACACTGAAGCTTTCTTT.

The DNA for the CDR3 is TGTGCCAGCAGCTTAGAGGCGGGAGGGCTCCAAGAGACCCAGTACTTC. It is translated as CASSLEAGGLQETQYF. V gene TRBV13 combines with J gene TRBJ2-5; 9 nucleotides line up with TRBD2. V shed 1 base and J 1 base; nucleotides not matched to a gene: 4. The germline gives CDR1 PRHDT, CDR2 FYEKMQ (reference sequence). This CDR3 contains 16 residues.

This clone appeared once. The chain carries TRBV5-1 and TRBJ2-1; 8 bases align to TRBD2. The CDR3 contains 15 residues. Germline V gene data show CDR1 as SGHRS and CDR2 as YFSETQ. The V segment lost 1 base and the J segment 7 bases; nucleotides outside the gene matches: 7. The CDR3 here is CASSLIAGSHNEQFF. For the CDR3, the DNA is TGCGCCAGCAGCTTGATAGCGGGAAGTCATAATGAGCAGTTCTTC.

This clone occurred a few times. CDR3: CASSPRTGHNEQFF. DNA of the CDR3: TGTGCCAGCAGCCCGCGGACAGGGCACAATGAGCAGTTCTTC. The rearrangement links TRBV7-9 to TRBJ2-1; TRBD1 matches at 8 bases. CDR1 is SEHNR, CDR2 FQNEAQ, per germline (reference sequence). The CDR3 is made up of 14 amino acids. V was pared by 5 bases and J by 5 bases, with 5 bases of the junction left unmatched. Based on the CDR3 plus reference TRBV7-9 and TRBJ2-1, the full variable domain is DTGVSQNPRHKITKRGQNVTFRCDPISEHNRLYWYRQTLGQGPEFLTYFQNEAQLEKSRLLSDRFSAERPKGSFSTLEIQRTEQGDSAMYLCASSPRTGHNEQFFGPGTRLTVL.

CDR3 nucleotide sequence: TGCGCCAGCTCGTTTGGCGGCCCCCTTAACGAGCAGTACTTC. Its protein product is CASSFGGPLNEQYF. This chain uses TRBV5-1 with TRBJ2-7; D gene unclear. CDR3 length equals 14 residues. Germline CDR1 is SGHRS and CDR2 is YFSETQ. Trimming took off 7 bases at V and 5 bases at J, with 19 bases between the two ends.

The count of this clone is one. V gene TRBV6-6 combines with J gene TRBJ2-7; D is unresolved. This CDR3 has 14 amino acids. Germline CDR1 reads MNHNY; CDR2 reads SVGAGI (reference sequence). V was trimmed by 6 bases and J by 6 bases, leaving 18 bases between them. CDR3 sequence reads: CASSPLSYASEQYF. For the CDR3, the DNA is TGTGCCAGCAGCCCACTATCGTACGCGTCCGAGCAGTACTTC.

The chain combines TRBV7-6 with TRBJ2-7; TRBD1 might be the D (5 bases). V was trimmed by 5 bases and J by 0 bases, leaving 14 bases between them. Germline values: CDR1 SGHVS, CDR2 FNYEAQ. This CDR3 contains 15 residues. The CDR3 DNA reads TGTGCCAGCAGCCCCGACAGTCACATCTCCTACGAGCAGTACTTC. It specifies CASSPDSHISYEQYF.